A single sample gave rise to the 3 T cell receptor beta chains below, sequenced in a study of blood T cells in healthy people across ages. Then a second PCR, running about 7 to 11 cycles, was carried out with a sample-barcoded 5' primer and a J-beta primer mix. One entry per CDR3 protein results from TCRdb running MiXCR on the 5' RACE reads. Seen here are roughly 1,500,000 distinct CDR3 sequences, 42% observed once, and the top ten hold 7.9%. The sample consisted of blood. These receptor sequences come from a woman under 30 in good health.

This chain uses TRBV7-2 with TRBJ2-1; the D is unclear. CDR1 and CDR2 from the germline V gene are SGHTA and FQGNSA. The CDR3 has 16 amino acids. The V end was cut by 1 base, the J end by 3 bases, with 13 bases between. The CDR3 here is CASSLVPGQVYNEQFF. The CDR3 bases are TGTGCCAGCAGCTTAGTTCCGGGCCAGGTCTACAATGAGCAGTTCTTC.

This chain uses TRBV27 with TRBJ2-1; 12 positions agree with TRBD2. With 2 bases clipped from V and 0 bases from J, the junction kept 2 bases outside the gene matches. Germline V lookup: CDR1 MNHEY, CDR2 SMNVEV (reference sequence). CDR3 length: 17 amino acids. The CDR3 region has the DNA TGTGCCAGCAGTTTACTGACTAGCGGGAGCTCCTACAATGAGCAGTTCTTC. It encodes CASSLLTSGSSYNEQFF.

This clonotype was seen only a few times. This chain connects TRBV13 to TRBJ1-2; D is ambiguous. The germline V gene has CDR1 PRHDT and CDR2 FYEKMQ (reference sequence). The CDR3 has 16 residues. Trimming cost V 4 bases and J 2 bases, with 17 bases left between them. CDR3 DNA sequence: TGTGCCAGCAGCTCCCGGGCGGGAGCCTCAAACTATGGCTACACCTTC. Translated: CASSSRAGASNYGYTF.